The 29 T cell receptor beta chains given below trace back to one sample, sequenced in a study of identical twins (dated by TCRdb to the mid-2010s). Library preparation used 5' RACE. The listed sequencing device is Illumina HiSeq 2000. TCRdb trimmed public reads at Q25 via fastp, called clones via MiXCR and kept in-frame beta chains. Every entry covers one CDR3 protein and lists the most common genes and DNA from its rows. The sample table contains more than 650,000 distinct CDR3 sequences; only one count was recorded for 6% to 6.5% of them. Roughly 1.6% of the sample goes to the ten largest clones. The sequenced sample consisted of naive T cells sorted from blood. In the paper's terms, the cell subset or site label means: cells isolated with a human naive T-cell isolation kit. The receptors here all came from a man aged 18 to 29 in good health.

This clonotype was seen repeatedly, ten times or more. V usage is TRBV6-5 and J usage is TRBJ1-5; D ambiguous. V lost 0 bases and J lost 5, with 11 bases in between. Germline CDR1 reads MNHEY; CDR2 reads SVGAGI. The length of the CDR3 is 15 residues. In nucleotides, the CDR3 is TGTGCCAGCAGTTACTCGGGGTCAACTGATCAGCCCCAGCATTTT. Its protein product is CASSYSGSTDQPQHF.

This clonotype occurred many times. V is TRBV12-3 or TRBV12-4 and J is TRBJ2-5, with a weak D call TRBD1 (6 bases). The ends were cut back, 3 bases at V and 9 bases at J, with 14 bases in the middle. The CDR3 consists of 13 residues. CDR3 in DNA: TGTGCCAGCAGTTTCACAGGGCAGGAGGCCCAGTACTTC. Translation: CASSFTGQEAQYF.

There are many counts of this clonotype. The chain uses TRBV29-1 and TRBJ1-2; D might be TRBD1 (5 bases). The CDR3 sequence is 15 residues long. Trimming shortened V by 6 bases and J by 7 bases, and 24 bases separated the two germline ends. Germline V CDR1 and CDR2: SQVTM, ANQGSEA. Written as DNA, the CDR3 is TGCAGCGTGGGAGATTGGACACGGACGGGCGGTGGCTACACCTTC. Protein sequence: CSVGDWTRTGGGYTF.

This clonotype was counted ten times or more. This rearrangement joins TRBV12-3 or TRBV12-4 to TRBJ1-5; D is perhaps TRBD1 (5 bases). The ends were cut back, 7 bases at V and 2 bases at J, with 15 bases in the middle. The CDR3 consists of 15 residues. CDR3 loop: CASNSFGDGNQPQHF. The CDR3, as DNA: TGTGCCAGCAATAGCTTTGGGGACGGCAATCAGCCCCAGCATTTT.

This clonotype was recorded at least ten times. This chain's CDR3 is CASSYEVLAGGGNEQFF. The CDR3 DNA is TGTGCCAGCAGTTATGAAGTACTAGCGGGAGGTGGAAATGAGCAGTTCTTC. The chain links TRBV6-2 or TRBV6-3 to TRBJ2-1; 12 positions match TRBD2. This CDR3 has 17 residues. With V trimmed by 3 bases and J by 7 bases, 10 bases remained unmatched. CDR1 MNHEY and CDR2 SVGEGT come from the germline V gene.

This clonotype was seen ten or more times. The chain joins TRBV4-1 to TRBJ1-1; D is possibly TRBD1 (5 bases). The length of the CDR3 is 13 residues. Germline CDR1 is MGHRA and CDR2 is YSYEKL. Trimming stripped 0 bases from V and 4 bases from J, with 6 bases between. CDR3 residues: CASSQDGATEAFF. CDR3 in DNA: TGCGCCAGCAGCCAAGATGGGGCCACTGAAGCTTTCTTT.

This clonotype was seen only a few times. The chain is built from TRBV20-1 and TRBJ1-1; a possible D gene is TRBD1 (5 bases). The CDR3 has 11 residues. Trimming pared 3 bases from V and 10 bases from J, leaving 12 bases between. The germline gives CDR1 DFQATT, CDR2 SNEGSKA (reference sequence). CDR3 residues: CSASDSLGAFF. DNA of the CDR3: TGCAGTGCTAGTGACAGCCTTGGAGCTTTCTTT.

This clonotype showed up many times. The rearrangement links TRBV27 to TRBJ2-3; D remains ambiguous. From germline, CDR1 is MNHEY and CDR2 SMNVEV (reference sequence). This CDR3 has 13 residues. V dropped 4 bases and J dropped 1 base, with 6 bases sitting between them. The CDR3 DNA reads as TGTGCCAGCAGTTCGTGGGGCACAGATACGCAGTATTTT. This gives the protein CASSSWGTDTQYF.

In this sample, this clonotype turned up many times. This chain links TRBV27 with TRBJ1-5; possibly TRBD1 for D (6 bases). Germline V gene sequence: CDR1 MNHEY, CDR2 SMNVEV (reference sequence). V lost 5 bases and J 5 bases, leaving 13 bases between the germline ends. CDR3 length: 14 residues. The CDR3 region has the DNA TGTGCCAGCAGTCCCCTGGACAGTGATCAGCCCCAGCATTTT. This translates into CASSPLDSDQPQHF.

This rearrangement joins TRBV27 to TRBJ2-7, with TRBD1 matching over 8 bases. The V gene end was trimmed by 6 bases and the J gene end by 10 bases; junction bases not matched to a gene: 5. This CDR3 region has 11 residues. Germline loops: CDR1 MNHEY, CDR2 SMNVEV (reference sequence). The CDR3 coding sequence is TGTGCCAGCAGCCAGACAGGGGTTCAGTACTTC. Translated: CASSQTGVQYF.

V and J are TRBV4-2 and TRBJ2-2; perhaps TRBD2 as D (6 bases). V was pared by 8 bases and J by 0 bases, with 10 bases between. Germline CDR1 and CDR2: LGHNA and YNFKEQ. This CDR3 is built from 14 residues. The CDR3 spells CASGGGANTGELFF. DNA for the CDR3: TGTGCCAGCGGTGGCGGGGCGAACACCGGGGAGCTGTTTTTT.

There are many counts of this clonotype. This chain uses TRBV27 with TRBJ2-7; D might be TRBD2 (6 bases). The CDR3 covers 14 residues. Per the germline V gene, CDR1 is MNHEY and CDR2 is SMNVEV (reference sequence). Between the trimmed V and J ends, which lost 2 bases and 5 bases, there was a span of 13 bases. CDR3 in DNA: TGTGCCAGCAGTTTAGGAGGGCGCGGACACGAGCAGTACTTC. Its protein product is CASSLGGRGHEQYF.

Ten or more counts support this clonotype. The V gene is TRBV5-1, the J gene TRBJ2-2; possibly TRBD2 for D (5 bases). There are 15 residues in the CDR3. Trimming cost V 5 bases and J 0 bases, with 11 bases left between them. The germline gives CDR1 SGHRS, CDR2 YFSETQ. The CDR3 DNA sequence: TGCGCCAGCAGAGGAGGCCTCGCGAACACCGGGGAGCTGTTTTTT. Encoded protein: CASRGGLANTGELFF.

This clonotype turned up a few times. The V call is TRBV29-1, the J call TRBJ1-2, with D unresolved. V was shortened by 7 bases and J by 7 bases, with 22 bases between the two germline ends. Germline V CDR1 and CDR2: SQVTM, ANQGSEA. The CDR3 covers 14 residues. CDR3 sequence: CSADKGNTGSGYTF. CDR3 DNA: TGCAGCGCTGATAAAGGGAATACTGGTTCTGGCTACACCTTC.

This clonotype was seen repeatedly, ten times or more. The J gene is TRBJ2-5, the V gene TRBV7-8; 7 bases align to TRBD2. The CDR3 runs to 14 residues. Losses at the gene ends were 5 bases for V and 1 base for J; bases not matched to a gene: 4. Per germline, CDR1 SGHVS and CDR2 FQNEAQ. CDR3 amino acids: CASSKRDGQETQYF. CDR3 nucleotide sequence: TGTGCCAGCAGCAAGCGGGACGGCCAAGAGACCCAGTACTTC.

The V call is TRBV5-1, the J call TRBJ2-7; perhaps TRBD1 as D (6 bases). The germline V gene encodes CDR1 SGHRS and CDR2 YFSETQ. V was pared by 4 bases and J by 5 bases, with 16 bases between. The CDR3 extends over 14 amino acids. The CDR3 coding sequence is TGCGCCAGCAGCCCAAGCACAGGGAGCCACGAGCAGTACGTC. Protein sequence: CASSPSTGSHEQYV.

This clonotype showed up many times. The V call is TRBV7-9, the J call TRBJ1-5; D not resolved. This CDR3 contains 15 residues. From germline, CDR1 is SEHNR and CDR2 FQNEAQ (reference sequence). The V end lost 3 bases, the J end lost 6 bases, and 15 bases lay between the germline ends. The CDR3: CASSFEGRVGQPQHF. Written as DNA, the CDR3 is TGTGCCAGCAGCTTCGAGGGTAGGGTCGGTCAGCCCCAGCATTTT.

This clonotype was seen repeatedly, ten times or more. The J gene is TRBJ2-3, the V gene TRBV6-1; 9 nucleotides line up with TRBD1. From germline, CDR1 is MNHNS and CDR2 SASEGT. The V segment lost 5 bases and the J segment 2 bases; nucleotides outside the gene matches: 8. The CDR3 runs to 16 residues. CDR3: CASSPGQGSFTDTQYF. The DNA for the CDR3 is TGTGCCAGCAGTCCGGGACAGGGAAGTTTCACAGATACGCAGTATTTT.

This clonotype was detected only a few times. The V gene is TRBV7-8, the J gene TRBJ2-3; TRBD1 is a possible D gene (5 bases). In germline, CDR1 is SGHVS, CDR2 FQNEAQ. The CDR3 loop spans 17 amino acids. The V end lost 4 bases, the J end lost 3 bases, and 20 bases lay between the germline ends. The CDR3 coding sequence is TGTGCCAGCAGCTCCAGCTTAAGGGGCGTGATGACAGATACGCAGTATTTT. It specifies CASSSSLRGVMTDTQYF.

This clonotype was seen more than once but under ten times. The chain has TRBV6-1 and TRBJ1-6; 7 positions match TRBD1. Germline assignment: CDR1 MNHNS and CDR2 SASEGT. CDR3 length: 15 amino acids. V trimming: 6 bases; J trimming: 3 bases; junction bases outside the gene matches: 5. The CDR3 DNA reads TGTGCCAGCAGCCCCCAGGGGGGCTATAATTCACCCCTCCACTTT. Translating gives CASSPQGGYNSPLHF.

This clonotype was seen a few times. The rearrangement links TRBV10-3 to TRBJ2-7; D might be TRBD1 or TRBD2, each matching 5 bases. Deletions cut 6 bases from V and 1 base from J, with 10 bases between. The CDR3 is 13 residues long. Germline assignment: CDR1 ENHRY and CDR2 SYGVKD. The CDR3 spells CAISRDRSYEQYV. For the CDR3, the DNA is TGTGCCATCAGCCGGGACCGGTCCTACGAGCAGTACGTC.

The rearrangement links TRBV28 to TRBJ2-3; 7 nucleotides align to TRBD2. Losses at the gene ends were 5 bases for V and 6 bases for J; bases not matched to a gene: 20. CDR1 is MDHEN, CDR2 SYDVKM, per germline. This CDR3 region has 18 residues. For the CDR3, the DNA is TGTGCCAGCAGTCCCACCAGGTCCGCTAGCGGTACGGGGGATACGCAGTATTTT. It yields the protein CASSPTRSASGTGDTQYF.

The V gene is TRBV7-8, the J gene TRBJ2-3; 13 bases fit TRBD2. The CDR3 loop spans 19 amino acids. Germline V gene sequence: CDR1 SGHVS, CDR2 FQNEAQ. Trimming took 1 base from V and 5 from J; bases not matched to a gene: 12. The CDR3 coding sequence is TGTGCCAGCAGCTTAGTGATTGGACTAGCGGGAGATGAGGGAGATACGCAGTATTTT. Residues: CASSLVIGLAGDEGDTQYF.

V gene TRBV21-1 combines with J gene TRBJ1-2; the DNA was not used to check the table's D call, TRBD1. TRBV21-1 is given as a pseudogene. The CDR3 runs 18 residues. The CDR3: CASSKARTKQIYNYGYTF. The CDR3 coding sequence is TGTGCCAGCAGCAAAGCTCGGACAAAACAAATCTACAACTATGGCTACACCTTC.

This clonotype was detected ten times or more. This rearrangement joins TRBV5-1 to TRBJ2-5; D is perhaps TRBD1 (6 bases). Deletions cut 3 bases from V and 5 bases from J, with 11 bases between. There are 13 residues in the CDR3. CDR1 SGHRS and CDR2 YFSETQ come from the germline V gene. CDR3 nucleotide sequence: TGCGCCAGCAGCTCACAGGGACCGGAGACCCAGTACTTC. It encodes CASSSQGPETQYF.

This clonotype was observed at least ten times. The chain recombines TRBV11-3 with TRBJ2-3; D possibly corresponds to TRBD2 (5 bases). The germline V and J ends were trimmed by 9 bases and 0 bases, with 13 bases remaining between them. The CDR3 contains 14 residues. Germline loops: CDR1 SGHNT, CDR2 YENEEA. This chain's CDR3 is CASVSRTSTDTQYF. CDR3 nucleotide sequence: TGTGCCAGTGTATCGAGGACTAGCACAGATACGCAGTATTTT.

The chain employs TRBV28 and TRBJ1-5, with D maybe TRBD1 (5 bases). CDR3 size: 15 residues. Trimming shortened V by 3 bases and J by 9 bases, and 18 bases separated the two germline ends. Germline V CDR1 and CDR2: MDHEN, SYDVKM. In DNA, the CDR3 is TGTGCCAGCAGTTTCTACCCCCCGGGGGGTGCGCCCCAGCATTTT. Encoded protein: CASSFYPPGGAPQHF.

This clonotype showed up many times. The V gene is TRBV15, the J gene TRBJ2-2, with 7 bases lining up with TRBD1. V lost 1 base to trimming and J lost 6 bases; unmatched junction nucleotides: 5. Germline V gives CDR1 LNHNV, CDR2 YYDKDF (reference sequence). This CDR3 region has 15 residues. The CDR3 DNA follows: TGTGCCACCAGCAGAGTCGCAGGGGGTGCCGGGGAGCTGTTTTTT. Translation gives CATSRVAGGAGELFF.

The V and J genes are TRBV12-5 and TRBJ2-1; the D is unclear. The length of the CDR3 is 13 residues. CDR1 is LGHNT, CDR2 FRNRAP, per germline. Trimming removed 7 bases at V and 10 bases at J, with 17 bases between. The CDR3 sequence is CASALLALGEQFF. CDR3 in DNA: TGTGCTAGTGCCCTCTTAGCTCTAGGGGAGCAGTTCTTC.